The source of this T cell receptor beta chain is a study of cytomegalovirus exposure and HLA in healthy donors. Findings and limits, study-wide: Most of the TCR beta V segments (in an earlier analysis) were productive either about 87% or about 30% of the time.

About this clone: The antigen remains undetermined.

Germline CDR1 is MNHEY and CDR2 is SMNVEV (reference sequence). Trimming took off 3 bases at V and 8 bases at J, with 11 bases between the two ends. The CDR3 totals 13 residues. The study ran its PCR with 60 Vbeta and 13 Jbeta primers. Only in-frame clones appear in the TCRdb table, and some are missing; sequencing was by immunoSEQ multiplex PCR. The sample lists 190,000 or so clones, 70% to 80% seen once, with about 0.36% in the top ten. This chain connects TRBV27 to TRBJ1-5; no reliable D call. The receptor was derived from a male donor in good health and CMV-seropositive. The sequenced sample was PBMCs. In DNA form, the CDR3 reads TGTGCCAGCAGTTTTGCAGGATGGGAGCCCCAGCATTTT. It codes for CASSFAGWEPQHF.